This TCR beta chain was sequenced for a study of blood T cell repertoires in COVID-19. The CDR3 runs to 15 residues. V lost 5 bases and J lost 2, with 14 bases in between. Germline assignment: CDR1 SGHTA and CDR2 FQGTGA. Generated by immunoSEQ multiplex PCR, the TCRdb table keeps only in-frame clones and is missing some. The data show 310,000 or so clones, approximately 88% seen once. This TCR was sampled from a young man with COVID-19, enrolled during active disease. The rearrangement joins TRBV7-3 to TRBJ2-3; D remains unclear. Sample: peripheral blood. CDR3 DNA sequence: TGTGCCAGCAGCCCCTTTCCGGGTTACACAGATACGCAGTATTTT. It yields the protein CASSPFPGYTDTQYF.